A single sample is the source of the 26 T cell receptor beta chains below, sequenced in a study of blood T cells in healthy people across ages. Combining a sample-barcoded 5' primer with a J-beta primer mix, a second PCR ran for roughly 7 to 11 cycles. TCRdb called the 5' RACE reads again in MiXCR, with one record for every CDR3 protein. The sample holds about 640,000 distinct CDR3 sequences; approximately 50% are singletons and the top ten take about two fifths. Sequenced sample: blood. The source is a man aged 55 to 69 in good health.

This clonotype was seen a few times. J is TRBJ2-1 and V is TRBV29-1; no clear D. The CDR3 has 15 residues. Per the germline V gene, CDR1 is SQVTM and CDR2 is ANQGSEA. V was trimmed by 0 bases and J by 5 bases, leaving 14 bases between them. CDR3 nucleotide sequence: TGCAGCGTTGAAGATCAAGCAATCCTAGACAATGAGCAGTTCTTC. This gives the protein CSVEDQAILDNEQFF.

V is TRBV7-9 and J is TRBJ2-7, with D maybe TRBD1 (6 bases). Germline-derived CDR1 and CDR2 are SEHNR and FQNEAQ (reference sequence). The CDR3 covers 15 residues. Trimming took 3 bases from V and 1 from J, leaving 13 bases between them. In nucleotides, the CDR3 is TGTGCCAGCAGCTTCCGCAGGGGCTCGTCCTACGAGCAGTACTTC. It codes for CASSFRRGSSYEQYF. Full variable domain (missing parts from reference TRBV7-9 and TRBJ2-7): DTGVSQNPRHKITKRGQNVTFRCDPISEHNRLYWYRQTLGQGPEFLTYFQNEAQLEKSRLLSDRFSAERPKGSFSTLEIQRTEQGDSAMYLCASSFRRGSSYEQYFGPGTRLTVT.

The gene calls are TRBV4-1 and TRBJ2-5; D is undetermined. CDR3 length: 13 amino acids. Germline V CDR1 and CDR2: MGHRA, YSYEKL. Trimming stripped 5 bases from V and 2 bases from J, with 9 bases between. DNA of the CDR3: TGCGCCAGCAGCAAGATAACTCAAGAGACCCAGTACTTC. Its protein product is CASSKITQETQYF.

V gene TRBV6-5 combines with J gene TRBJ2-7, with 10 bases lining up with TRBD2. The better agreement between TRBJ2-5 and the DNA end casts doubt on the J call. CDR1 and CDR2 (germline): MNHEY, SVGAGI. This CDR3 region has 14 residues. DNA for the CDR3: TGTGCCAGCACCCTCAGCGGGGGGGCAGAGACCCAGTACTTC. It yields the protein CASTLSGGAETQYF.

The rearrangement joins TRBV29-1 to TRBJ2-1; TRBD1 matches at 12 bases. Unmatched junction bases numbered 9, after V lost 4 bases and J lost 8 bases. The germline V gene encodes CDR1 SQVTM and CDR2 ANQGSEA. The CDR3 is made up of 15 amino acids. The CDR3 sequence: CSVGPGTGGSYEQFF. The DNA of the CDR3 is TGCAGCGTTGGGCCCGGGACAGGGGGCTCGTATGAGCAGTTCTTC.

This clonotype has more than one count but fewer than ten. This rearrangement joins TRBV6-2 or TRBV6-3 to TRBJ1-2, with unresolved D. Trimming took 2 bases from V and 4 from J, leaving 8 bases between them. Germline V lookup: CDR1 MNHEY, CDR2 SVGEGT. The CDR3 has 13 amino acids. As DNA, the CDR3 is TGTGCCAGCAGTTACACGAGGACCTATGGCTACACCTTC. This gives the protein CASSYTRTYGYTF.

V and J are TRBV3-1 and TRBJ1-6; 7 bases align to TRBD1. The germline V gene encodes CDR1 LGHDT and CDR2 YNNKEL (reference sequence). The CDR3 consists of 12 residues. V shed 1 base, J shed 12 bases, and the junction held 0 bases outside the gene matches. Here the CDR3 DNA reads TGTGCCAGCAGCCAAGGGGACAGACCCCTCCACTTT. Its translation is CASSQGDRPLHF.

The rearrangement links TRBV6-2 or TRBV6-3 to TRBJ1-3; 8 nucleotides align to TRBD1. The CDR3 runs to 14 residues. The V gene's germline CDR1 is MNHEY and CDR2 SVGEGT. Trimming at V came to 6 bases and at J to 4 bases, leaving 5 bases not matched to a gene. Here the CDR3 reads CASSPDRVGNTIYF. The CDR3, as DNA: TGTGCCAGCAGCCCGGACAGGGTCGGAAACACCATATATTTT.

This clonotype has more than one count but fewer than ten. CDR3 nucleotide sequence: TGTGCCACCAGCAGAGATAGCGGGGGGGCAGATACGCAGTATTTT. This codes for CATSRDSGGADTQYF. J is TRBJ2-3 and V is TRBV15, with 11 bases identical to TRBD2. There are 15 residues in the CDR3. The ends lost 0 bases at V and 4 bases at J; junction bases unmatched: 0. Germline-derived CDR1 and CDR2 are LNHNV and YYDKDF (reference sequence).

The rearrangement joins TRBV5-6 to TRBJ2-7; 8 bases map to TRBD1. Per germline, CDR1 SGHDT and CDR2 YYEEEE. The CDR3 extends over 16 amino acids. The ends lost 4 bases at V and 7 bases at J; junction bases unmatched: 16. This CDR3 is CASSPQPGQDLVEQYF. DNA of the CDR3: TGTGCCAGCAGCCCTCAACCGGGACAGGACCTGGTGGAGCAGTACTTC.

The CDR3 DNA is TGTGCCACCAGCAGGACCAGGGGGTCCTACGAGCAGTACTTC. Protein sequence: CATSRTRGSYEQYF. This chain uses TRBV15 with TRBJ2-7, with 7 bases that match TRBD1. Looked up from germline, CDR1 is LNHNV and CDR2 is YYDKDF (reference sequence). This CDR3 contains 14 residues. J lost 1 base, V lost 3 bases, and 3 bases had no gene match.

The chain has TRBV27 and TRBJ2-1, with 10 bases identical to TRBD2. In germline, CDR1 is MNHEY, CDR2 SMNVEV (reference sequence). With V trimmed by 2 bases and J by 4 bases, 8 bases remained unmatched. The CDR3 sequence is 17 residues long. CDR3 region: CASSLERTSGYYNEQFF. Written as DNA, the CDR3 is TGTGCCAGCAGTTTAGAAAGGACTAGCGGCTATTACAATGAGCAGTTCTTC.

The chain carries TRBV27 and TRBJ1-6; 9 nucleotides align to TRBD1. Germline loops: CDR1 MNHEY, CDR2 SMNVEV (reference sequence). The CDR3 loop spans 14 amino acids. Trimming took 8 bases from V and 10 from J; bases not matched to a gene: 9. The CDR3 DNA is TGTGCCAGCGGAAACGGGACAGGGCAATCACCCCTCCACTTT. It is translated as CASGNGTGQSPLHF.

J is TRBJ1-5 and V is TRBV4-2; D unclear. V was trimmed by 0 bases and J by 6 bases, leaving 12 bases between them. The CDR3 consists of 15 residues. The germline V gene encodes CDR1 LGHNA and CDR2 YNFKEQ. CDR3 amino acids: CASSQDERVGQPQHF. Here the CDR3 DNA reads TGTGCCAGCAGCCAAGATGAAAGGGTTGGTCAGCCCCAGCATTTT.

CDR3 coding DNA: TGTGCCAGCAGCACCCGGGGGTCAGATTACAATGAGCAGTTCTTC. Protein: CASSTRGSDYNEQFF. The V gene is TRBV7-2, the J gene TRBJ2-1; a possible D gene is TRBD2 (6 bases). V shed 5 bases and J shed 4 bases, with 15 bases lying between them. The CDR3 runs to 15 residues. The germline CDR1 and CDR2 sequences are SGHTA and FQGNSA.

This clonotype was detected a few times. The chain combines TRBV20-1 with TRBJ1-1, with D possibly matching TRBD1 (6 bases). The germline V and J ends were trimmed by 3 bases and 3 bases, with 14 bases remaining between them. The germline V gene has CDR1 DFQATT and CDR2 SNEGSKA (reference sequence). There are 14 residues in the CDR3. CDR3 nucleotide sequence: TGCAGTGCTAGGCCTGGGGGGGCCCACACTGAAGCTTTCTTT. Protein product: CSARPGGAHTEAFF.

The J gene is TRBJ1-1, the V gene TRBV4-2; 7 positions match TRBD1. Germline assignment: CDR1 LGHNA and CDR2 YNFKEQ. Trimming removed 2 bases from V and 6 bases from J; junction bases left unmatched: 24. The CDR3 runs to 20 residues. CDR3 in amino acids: CASSQRTGRPESPIDAEAFF. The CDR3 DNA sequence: TGTGCCAGCAGCCAAAGGACAGGCCGACCGGAATCCCCCATCGACGCTGAAGCTTTCTTT.

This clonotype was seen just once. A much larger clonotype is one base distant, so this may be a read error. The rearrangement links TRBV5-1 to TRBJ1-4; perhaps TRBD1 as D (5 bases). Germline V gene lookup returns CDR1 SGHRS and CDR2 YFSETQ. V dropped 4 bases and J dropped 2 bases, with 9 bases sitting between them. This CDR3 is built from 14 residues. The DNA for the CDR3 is TGCGCCAGCAGCCATGACAGTACTAATGAAAAACTGTTTTTT. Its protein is CASSHDSTNEKLFF.

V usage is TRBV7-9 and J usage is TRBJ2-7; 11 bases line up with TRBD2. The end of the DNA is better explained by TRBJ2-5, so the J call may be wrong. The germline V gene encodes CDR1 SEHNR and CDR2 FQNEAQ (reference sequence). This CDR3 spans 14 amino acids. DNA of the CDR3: TGTGCCAGCAGCCCCACTAGCGGGGGTCGGACCCAGTACTTC. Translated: CASSPTSGGRTQYF.

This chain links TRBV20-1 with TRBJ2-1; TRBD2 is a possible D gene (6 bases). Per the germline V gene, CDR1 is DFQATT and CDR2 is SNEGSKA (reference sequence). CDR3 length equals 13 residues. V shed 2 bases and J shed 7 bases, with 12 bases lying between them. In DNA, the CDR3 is TGCAGTGCTAGAACCGGGGGTAAGAATGAGCAGTTCTTC. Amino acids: CSARTGGKNEQFF.

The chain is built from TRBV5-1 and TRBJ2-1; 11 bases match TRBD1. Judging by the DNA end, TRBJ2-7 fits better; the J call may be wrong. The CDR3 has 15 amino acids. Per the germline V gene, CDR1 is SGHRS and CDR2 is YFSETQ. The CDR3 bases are TGCGCCAGCAGCTTAGGACAGGGGGCCCACAATGAGCAGTACTTC. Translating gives CASSLGQGAHNEQYF.

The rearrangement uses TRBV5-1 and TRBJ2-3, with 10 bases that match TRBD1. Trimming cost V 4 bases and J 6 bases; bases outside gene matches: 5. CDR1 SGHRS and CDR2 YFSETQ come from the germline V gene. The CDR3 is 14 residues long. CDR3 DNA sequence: TGCGCCAGCAGCATCGGACAGGGGGGCGATACGCAGTATTTT. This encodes CASSIGQGGDTQYF.

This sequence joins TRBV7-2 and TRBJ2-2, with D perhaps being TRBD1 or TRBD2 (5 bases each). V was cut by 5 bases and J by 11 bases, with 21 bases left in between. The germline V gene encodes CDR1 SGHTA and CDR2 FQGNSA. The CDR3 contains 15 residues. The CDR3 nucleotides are TGTGCCAGCAGCCGGGGTTTTAAGGGGCGCGGAGAGCTGTTTTTT. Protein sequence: CASSRGFKGRGELFF.

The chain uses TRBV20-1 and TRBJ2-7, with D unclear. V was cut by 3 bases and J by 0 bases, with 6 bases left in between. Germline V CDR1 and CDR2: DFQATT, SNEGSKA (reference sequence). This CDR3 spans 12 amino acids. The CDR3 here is CSASGSSYEQYF. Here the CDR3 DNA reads TGCAGTGCTAGTGGAAGCTCCTACGAGCAGTACTTC.

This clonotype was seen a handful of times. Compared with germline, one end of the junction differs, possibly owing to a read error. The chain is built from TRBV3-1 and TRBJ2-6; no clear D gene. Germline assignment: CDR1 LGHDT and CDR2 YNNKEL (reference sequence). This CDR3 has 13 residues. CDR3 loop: CASQSSGANVLTF. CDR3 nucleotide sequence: TGCGCCAGCCAGAGCTCTGGGGCCAACGTCCTGACTTTC.

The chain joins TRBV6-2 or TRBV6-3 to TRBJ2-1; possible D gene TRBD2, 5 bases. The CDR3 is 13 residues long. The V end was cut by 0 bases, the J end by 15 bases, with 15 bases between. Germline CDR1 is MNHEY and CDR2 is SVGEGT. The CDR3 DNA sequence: TGTGCCAGCAGTTACTCGAGCGGCCTAGCTCCGTTCTTC. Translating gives CASSYSSGLAPFF.